This passage covers 7 T cell receptor beta chains from one sample sequenced in a study of shared clonotypes between healthy human individuals. Profiling relied on immunoSEQ multiplex PCR, and the TCRdb table lists in-frame clones only, not all of them. The data show roughly 1,600,000 clones, approximately 98.5% seen once. Sequencing was performed on naive CD4+ T cells sorted from blood. Subset reported: CD45RA+ positively selected. All receptors derive from a man younger than 40 in good health.

Comment on this clone: A much larger clone differs by one base, so this may be a read error. Other DNA sequences from this sample encode an identical CDR3 as well. This rearrangement joins TRBV18 to TRBJ2-3; D gene uncertain. The germline CDR1 and CDR2 sequences are KGHSH and LQKENI. The V gene lost 0 bases and the J gene lost 2 bases, with 3 bases spanning the gap. This CDR3 is built from 13 residues. The CDR3 DNA is TGTGCCAGCTCACCACCGATCACAGATACGCAGTATTTT. Encoded protein: CASSPPITDTQYF.

J is TRBJ2-7 and V is TRBV5-1; possible D gene TRBD2, 6 bases. The ends were cut back, 4 bases at V and 0 bases at J, with 14 bases in the middle. The CDR3 sequence is 15 residues long. Germline CDR1 is SGHRS and CDR2 is YFSETQ. The CDR3 is CASSPGLRSSYEQYF. In DNA, the CDR3 is TGCGCCAGCAGCCCGGGACTCAGGAGCTCCTACGAGCAGTACTTC.

This clone was picked up one time. This chain connects TRBV7-2 to TRBJ2-1, with a tentative D call TRBD1 (5 bases). V lost 0 bases and J 8 bases, leaving 8 bases between the germline ends. Looked up from germline, CDR1 is SGHTA and CDR2 is FQGNSA. CDR3 size: 13 residues. CDR3 nucleotides: TGTGCCAGCAGCTTAGCGGACAAGGATGAGCAGTTCTTC. It encodes CASSLADKDEQFF.

The rearrangement joins TRBV6-5 to TRBJ1-2; TRBD1 agrees at 11 bases. The CDR3 is 15 residues long. Trimming cost V 2 bases and J 4 bases; bases outside gene matches: 3. Germline V CDR1 and CDR2: MNHEY, SVGAGI. In DNA, the CDR3 is TGTGCCAGCAGTTACCGGGACAGGGGGTCCTATGGCTACACCTTC. Protein sequence: CASSYRDRGSYGYTF.

The chain is built from TRBV11-3 and TRBJ2-7; D is ambiguous. V lost 3 bases and J 6 bases, leaving 21 bases between the germline ends. This CDR3 has 16 residues. Germline V gene lookup returns CDR1 SGHNT and CDR2 YENEEA. Here the CDR3 reads CASSLNSGETVGEQYF. CDR3 coding DNA: TGTGCCAGCAGCTTGAACTCAGGAGAGACGGTAGGCGAGCAGTACTTC.

The chain employs TRBV2 and TRBJ2-7; TRBD1 is a possible D gene (6 bases). V gave up 6 bases and J gave up 4 bases, with 19 bases separating them. Per the germline V gene, CDR1 is SNHLY and CDR2 is FYNNEI. The CDR3 runs to 15 residues. CDR3 region: CASRLRGGLGYEQYF. The CDR3 DNA follows: TGTGCCAGCAGACTACGTGGGGGCCTAGGTTACGAGCAGTACTTC.

The DNA for the CDR3 is TGTGCCAGCAGTCGGGTCTATGGCTACACCTTC. Translating it yields CASSRVYGYTF. V usage is TRBV28 and J usage is TRBJ1-2; no clear D gene. Trimming left V 5 bases short and J 4 bases short, with 5 bases between. This CDR3 comprises 11 residues. Germline values: CDR1 MDHEN, CDR2 SYDVKM.